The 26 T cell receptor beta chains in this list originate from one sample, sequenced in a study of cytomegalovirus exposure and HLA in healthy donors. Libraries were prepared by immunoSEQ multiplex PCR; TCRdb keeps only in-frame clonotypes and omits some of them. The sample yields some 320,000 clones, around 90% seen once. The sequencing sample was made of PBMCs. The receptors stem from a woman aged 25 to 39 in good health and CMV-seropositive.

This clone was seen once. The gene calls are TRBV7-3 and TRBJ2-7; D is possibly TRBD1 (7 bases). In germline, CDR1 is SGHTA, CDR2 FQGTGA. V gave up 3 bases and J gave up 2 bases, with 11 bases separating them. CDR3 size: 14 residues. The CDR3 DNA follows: TGTGCCAGCAGCTTGCAGGGGGGCCCCTACGAGCAGTACTTC. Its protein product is CASSLQGGPYEQYF. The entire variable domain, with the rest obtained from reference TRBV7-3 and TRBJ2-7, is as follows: GAGVSQTPSNKVTEKGKYVELRCDPISGHTALYWYRQSLGQGPEFLIYFQGTGAADDSGLPNDRFFAVRPEGSVSTLKIQRTERGDSAVYLCASSLQGGPYEQYFGPGTRLTVT.

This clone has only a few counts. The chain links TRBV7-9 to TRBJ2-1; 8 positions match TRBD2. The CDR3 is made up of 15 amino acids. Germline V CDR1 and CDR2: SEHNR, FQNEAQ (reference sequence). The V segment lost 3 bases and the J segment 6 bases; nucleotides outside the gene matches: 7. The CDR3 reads CASSFVRGGPNEQFF. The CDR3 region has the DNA TGTGCCAGCAGCTTCGTCCGGGGGGGCCCCAATGAGCAGTTCTTC.

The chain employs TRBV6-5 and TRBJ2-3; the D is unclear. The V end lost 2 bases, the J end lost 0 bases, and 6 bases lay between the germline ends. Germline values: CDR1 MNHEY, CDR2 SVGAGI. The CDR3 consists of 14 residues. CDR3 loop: CASSYQLSTDTQYF. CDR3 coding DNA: TGTGCCAGCAGTTACCAACTCAGCACAGATACGCAGTATTTT.

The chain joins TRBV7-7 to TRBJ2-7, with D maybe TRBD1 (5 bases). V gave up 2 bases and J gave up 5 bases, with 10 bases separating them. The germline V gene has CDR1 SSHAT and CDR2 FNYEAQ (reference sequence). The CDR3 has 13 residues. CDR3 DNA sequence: TGTGCCAGCAGCTTAATTGACAGCCACGAGCAGTACTTC. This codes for CASSLIDSHEQYF.

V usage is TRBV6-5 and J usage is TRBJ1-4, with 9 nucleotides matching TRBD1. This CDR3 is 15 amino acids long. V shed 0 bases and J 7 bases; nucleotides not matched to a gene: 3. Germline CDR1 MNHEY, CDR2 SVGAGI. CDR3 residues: CASSYSGTGSEKLFF. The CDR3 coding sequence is TGTGCCAGCAGTTACTCGGGGACAGGGTCTGAAAAACTGTTTTTT.

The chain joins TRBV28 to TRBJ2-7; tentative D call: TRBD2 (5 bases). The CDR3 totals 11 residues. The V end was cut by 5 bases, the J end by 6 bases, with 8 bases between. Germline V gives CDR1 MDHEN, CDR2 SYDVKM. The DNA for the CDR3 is TGTGCCAGCAGTACTAGTCCCGAGCAGTACTTC. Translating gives CASSTSPEQYF.

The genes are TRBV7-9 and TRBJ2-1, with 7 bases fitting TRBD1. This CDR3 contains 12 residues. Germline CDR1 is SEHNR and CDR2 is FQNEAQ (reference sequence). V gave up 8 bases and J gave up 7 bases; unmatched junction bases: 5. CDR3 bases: TGTGCCAGCTTGACAGGGAAAAATGAGCAGTTCTTC. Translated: CASLTGKNEQFF.

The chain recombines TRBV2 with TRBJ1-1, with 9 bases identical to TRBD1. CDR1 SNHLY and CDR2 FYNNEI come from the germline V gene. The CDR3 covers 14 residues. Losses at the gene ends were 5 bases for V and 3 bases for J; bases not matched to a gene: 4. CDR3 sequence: CASSMDRGYTEAFF. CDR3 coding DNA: TGTGCCAGCAGTATGGACAGGGGATACACTGAAGCTTTCTTT.

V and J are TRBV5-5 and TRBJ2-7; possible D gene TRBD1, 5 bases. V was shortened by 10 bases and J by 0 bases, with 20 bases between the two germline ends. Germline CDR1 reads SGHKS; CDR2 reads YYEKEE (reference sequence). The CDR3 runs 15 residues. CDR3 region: CAGAQTDILSYEQYF. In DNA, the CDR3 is TGTGCCGGAGCACAGACAGACATCCTCTCCTACGAGCAGTACTTC.

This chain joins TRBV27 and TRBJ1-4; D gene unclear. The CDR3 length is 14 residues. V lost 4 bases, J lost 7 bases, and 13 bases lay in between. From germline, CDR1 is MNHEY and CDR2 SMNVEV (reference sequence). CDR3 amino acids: CASSSIPGSEKLFF. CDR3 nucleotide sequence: TGTGCCAGCAGTTCAATTCCCGGGAGTGAAAAACTGTTTTTT.

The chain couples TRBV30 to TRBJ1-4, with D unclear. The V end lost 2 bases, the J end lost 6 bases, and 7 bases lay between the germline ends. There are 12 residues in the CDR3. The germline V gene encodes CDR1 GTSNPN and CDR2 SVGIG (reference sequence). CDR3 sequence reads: CAWSNRDEKLFF. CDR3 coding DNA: TGTGCCTGGAGTAACCGGGATGAAAAACTGTTTTTT.

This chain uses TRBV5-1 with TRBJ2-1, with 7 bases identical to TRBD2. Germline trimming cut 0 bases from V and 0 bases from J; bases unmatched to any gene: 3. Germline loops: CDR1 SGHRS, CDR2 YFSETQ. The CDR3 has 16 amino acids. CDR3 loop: CASSLEASGSYNEQFF. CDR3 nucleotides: TGCGCCAGCAGCTTGGAGGCTAGCGGCTCCTACAATGAGCAGTTCTTC.

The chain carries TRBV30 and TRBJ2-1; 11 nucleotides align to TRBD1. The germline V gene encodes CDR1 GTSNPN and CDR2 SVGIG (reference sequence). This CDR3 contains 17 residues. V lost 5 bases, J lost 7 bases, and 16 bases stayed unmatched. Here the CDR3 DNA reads TGTGCCTGGGGGCTTGGCTACTCGGGACAGGGGGGTAATGAGCAGTTCTTC. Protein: CAWGLGYSGQGGNEQFF.

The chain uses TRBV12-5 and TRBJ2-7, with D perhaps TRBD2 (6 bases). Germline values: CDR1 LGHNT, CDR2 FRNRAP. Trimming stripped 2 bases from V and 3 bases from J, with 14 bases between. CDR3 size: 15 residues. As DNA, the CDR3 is TGTGCTAGTGGTTTGTCGCGGGAAGGAAACTACGAGCAGTACTTC. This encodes CASGLSREGNYEQYF.

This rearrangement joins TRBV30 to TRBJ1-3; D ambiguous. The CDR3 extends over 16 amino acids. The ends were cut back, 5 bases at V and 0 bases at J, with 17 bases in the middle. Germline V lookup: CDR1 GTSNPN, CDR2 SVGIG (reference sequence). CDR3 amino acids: CAWSLRATHSGNTIYF. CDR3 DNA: TGTGCCTGGTCCCTGAGGGCCACCCACTCTGGAAACACCATATATTTT.

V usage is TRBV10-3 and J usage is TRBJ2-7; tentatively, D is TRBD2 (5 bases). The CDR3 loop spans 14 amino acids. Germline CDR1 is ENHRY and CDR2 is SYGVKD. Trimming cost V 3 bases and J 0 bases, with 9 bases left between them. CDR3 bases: TGTGCCATCAGTGAACGGGGTAACTCCTACGAGCAGTACTTC. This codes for CAISERGNSYEQYF.

The CDR3 sequence: CASSFDRGGEAFF. As DNA, the CDR3 is TGTGCCAGTAGTTTCGACAGGGGTGGGGAAGCTTTCTTT. The chain joins TRBV19 to TRBJ1-1; 8 positions match TRBD1. With V trimmed by 5 bases and J by 8 bases, 7 bases remained unmatched. This CDR3 spans 13 amino acids. The germline gives CDR1 LNHDA, CDR2 SQIVND (reference sequence). Full variable domain (outside the CDR3, taken from reference TRBV19 and TRBJ1-1): DGGITQSPKYLFRKEGQNVTLSCEQNLNHDAMYWYRQDPGQGLRLIYYSQIVNDFQKGDIAEGYSVSREKKESFPLTVTSAQKNPTAFYLCASSFDRGGEAFFGQGTRLTVV.

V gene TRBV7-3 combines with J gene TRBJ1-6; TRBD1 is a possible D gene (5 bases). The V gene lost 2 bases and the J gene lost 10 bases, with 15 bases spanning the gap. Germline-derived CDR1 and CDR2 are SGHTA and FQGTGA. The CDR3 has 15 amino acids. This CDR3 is CASSLRGGVKSPLHF. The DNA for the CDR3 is TGTGCCAGCAGCTTACGCGGGGGGGTGAAGTCACCCCTCCACTTT.

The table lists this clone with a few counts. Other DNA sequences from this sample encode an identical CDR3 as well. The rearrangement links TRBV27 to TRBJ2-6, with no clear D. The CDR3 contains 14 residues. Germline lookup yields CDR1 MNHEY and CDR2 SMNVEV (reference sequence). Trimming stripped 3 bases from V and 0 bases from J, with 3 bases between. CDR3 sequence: CASSFSSGANVLTF. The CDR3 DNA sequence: TGTGCCAGCAGTTTCAGCTCTGGGGCCAACGTCCTGACTTTC.

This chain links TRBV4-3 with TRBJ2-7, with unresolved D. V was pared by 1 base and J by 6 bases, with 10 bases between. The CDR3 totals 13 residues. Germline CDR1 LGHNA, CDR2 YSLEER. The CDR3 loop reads CASSQGMQFEQYF. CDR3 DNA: TGCGCCAGCAGCCAAGGAATGCAGTTCGAGCAGTACTTC.

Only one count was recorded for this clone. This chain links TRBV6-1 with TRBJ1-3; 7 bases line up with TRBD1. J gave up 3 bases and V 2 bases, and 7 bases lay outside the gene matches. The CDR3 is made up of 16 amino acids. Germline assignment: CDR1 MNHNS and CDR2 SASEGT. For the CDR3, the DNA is TGTGCCAGCAGTGAATTAGGGGGCTATGGTGGAAACACCATATATTTT. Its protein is CASSELGGYGGNTIYF.

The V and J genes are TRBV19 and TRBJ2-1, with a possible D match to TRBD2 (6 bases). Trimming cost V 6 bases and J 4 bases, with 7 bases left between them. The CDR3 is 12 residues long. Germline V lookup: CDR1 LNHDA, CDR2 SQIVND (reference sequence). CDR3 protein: CASSGTYNEQFF. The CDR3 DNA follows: TGTGCCAGTAGCGGGACTTACAATGAGCAGTTCTTC.

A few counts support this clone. The DNA of the CDR3 is TGTGCCAGCAGTTCCCAGGGGGCGGATCAGCCCCAGCATTTT. It is translated as CASSSQGADQPQHF. V usage is TRBV6-6 and J usage is TRBJ1-5; 8 bases agree with TRBD1. The CDR3 has 14 residues. The trim removed 4 bases at V and 5 bases at J, leaving 4 bases unmatched. Germline CDR1 MNHNY, CDR2 SVGAGI (reference sequence).

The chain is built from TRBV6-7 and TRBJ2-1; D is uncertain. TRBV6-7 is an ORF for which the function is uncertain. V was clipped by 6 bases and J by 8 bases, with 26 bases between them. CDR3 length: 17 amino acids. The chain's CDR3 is CASRKVPVPRRFDEQFF. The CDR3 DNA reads TGTGCCAGCAGAAAAGTTCCAGTTCCGAGACGCTTCGATGAGCAGTTCTTC.

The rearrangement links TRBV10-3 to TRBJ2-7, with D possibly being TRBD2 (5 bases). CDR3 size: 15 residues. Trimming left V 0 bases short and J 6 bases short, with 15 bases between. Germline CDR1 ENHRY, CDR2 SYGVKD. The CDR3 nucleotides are TGTGCCATCAGTGAGTCGAATCCGGGGTTGGGCGAGCAGTACTTC. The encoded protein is CAISESNPGLGEQYF.

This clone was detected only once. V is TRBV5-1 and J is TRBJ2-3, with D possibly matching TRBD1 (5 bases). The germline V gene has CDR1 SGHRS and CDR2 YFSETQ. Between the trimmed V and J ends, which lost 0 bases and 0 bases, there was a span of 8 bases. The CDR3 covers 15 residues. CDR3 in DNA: TGCGCCAGCAGCTTGGGGACAATGAGCACAGATACGCAGTATTTT. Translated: CASSLGTMSTDTQYF. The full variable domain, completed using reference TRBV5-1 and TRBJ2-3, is KAGVTQTPRYLIKTRGQQVTLSCSPISGHRSVSWYQQTPGQGLQFLFEYFSETQRNKGNFPGRFSGRQFSNSRSEMNVSTLELGDSALYLCASSLGTMSTDTQYFGPGTRLTVL.